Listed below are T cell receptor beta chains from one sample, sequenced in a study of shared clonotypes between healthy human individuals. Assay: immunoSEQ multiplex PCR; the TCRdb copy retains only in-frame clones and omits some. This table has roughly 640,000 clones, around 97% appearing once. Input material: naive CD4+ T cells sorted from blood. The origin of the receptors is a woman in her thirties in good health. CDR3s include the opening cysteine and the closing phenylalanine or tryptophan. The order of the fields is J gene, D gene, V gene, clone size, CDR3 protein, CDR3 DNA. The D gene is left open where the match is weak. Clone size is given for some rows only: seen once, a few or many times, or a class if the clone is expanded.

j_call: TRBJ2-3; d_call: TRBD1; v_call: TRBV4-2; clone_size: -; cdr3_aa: CASSQVWDRRDTQYF; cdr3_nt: TGTGCCAGCAGCCAGGTATGGGACAGGCGAGATACGCAGTATTTT
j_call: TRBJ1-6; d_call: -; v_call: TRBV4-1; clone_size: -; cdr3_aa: CASSQGAHDNSPLHF; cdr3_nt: TGCGCCAGCAGCCAAGGAGCCCACGATAATTCACCCCTCCACTTT
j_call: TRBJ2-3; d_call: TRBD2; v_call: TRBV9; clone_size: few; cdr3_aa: CASSVGTSGTKTQYF; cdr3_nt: TGTGCCAGCAGCGTAGGGACTAGCGGGACTAAGACGCAGTATTTT
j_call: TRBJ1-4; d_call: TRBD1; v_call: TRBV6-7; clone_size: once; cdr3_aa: CASITDRGFTNEKLFF; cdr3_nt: TGTGCCAGCATCACTGACAGGGGTTTCACTAATGAAAAACTGTTTTTT
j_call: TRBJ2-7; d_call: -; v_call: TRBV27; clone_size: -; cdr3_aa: CASSPRGAWETSYEQYF; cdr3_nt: TGTGCCAGCAGTCCCCGGGGGGCGTGGGAGACGTCCTACGAGCAGTACTTC
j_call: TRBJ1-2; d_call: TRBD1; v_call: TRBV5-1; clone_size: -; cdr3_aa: CASTRDSNYGYTF; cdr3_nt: TGCGCCAGCACTCGGGACAGTAACTATGGCTACACCTTC
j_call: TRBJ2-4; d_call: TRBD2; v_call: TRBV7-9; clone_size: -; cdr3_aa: CATGREGRKNIQYF; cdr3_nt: TGTGCCACGGGGCGGGAGGGCCGGAAAAACATTCAGTACTTC
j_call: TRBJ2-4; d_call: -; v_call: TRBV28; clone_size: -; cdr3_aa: CASSSGVLGNIQYF; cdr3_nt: TGTGCCAGCAGTTCCGGGGTCCTGGGAAACATTCAGTACTTC
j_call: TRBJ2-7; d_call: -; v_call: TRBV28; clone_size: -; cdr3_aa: CASSFLSGTNYEQYF; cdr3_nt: TGTGCCAGCAGTTTTTTGTCAGGCACCAACTACGAGCAGTACTTC
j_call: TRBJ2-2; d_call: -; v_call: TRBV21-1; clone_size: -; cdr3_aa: CASSKDATAPTNTGELFF; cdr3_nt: TGTGCCAGCAGCAAAGATGCCACAGCCCCTACGAACACCGGGGAGCTGTTTTTT
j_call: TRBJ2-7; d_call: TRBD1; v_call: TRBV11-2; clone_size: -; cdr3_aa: CASSLEYRDSGSYEQYF; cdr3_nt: TGTGCCAGCAGCTTAGAGTACCGGGACAGTGGATCCTACGAGCAGTACTTC
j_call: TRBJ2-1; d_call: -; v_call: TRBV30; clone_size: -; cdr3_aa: CAWSGSFNEQFF; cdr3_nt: TGTGCCTGGAGTGGGAGTTTCAATGAGCAGTTCTTC
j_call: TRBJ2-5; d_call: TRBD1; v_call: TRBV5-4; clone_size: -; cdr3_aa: CASSLDDRGETQYF; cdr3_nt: TGTGCCAGCAGCTTGGATGACAGGGGGGAGACCCAGTACTTC
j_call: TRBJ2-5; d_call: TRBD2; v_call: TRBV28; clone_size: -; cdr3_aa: CASSLGLAGEQETQYF; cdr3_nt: TGTGCCAGCAGTTTGGGACTAGCGGGTGAGCAAGAGACCCAGTACTTC
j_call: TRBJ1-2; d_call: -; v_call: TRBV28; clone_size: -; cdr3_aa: CASSLSARVSGYTF; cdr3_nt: TGTGCCAGCAGTTTATCGGCCAGGGTGAGTGGCTACACCTTC
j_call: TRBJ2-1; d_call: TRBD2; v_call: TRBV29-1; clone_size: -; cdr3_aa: CSVEEVASGRFNEQFF; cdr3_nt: TGCAGCGTTGAAGAAGTGGCTAGCGGGAGATTCAATGAGCAGTTCTTC
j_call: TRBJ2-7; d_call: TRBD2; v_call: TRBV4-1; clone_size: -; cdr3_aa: CASSQVSGRDLYEQYF; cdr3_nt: TGCGCCAGCAGCCAAGTTAGCGGGAGAGACCTCTACGAGCAGTACTTC
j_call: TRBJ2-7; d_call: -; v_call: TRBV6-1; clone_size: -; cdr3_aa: CASRMGPSYEQYF; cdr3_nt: TGTGCCAGCAGGATGGGGCCTTCCTACGAGCAGTACTTC
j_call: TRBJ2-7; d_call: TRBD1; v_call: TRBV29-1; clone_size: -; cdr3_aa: CSVEMSGIVGQGVNEQYF; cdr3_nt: TGCAGCGTTGAAATGTCAGGCATCGTTGGACAGGGGGTGAACGAGCAGTACTTC
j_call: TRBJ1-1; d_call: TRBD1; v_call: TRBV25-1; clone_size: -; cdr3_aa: CASTLPGTENTEAFF; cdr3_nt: TGTGCCAGTACCTTACCCGGGACAGAAAACACTGAAGCTTTCTTT
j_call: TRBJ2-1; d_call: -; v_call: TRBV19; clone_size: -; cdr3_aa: CASSNLHYGTYNEQFF; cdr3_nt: TGTGCCAGTAGTAACCTCCACTACGGGACGTACAATGAGCAGTTCTTC
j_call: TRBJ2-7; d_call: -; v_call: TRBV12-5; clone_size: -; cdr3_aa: CASGLVTSDETYEQYF; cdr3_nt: TGTGCTAGTGGTTTGGTTACGTCCGACGAAACCTACGAGCAGTACTTC
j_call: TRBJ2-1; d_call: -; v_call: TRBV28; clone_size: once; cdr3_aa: CASSPRTYNEQFF; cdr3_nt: TGTGCCAGCAGTCCTCGGACCTACAATGAGCAGTTCTTC
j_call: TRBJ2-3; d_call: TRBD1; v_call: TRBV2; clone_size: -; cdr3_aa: CASSEVGRGTDTQYF; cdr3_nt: TGTGCCAGCAGTGAAGTCGGCAGGGGGACAGATACGCAGTATTTT
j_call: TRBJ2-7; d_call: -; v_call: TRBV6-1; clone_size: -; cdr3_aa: CASSEGGIPYYEQYF; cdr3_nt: TGTGCCAGCAGTGAAGGGGGCATTCCCTACTACGAGCAGTACTTC
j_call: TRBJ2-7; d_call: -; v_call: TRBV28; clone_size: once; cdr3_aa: CASSTPALYEQYF; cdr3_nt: TGTGCCAGCAGCACCCCGGCTCTGTACGAGCAGTACTTC
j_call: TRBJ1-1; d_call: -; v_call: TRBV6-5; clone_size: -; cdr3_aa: CASSSGSLNTEAFF; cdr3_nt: TGTGCCAGCAGTTCCGGGAGCCTGAACACTGAAGCTTTCTTT
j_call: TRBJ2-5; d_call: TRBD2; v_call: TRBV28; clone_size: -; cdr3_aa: CASSSNLAGGGETQYF; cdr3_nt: TGTGCCAGCAGTTCTAATCTAGCGGGAGGGGGAGAGACCCAGTACTTC
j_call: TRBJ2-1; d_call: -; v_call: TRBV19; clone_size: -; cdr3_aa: CASRAESSYNEQFF; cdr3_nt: TGTGCCAGTAGGGCGGAGAGCTCCTACAATGAGCAGTTCTTC
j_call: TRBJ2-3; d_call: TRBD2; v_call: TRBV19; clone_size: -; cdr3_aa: CASSIQGGRTDTQYF; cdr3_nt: TGTGCCAGTAGTATACAGGGCGGGAGGACAGATACGCAGTATTTT
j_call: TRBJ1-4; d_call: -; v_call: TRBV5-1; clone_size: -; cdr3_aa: CASSPKILDATNEKLFF; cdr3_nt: TGCGCCAGCAGCCCAAAAATACTCGATGCAACTAATGAAAAACTGTTTTTT
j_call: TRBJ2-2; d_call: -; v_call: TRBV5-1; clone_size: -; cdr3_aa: CASSLRQANTGELFF; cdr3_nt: TGCGCCAGCAGCTTACGACAGGCCAACACCGGGGAGCTGTTTTTT
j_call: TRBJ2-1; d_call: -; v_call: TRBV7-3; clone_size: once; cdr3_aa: CASSLRVPAEPPLGYNEQFF; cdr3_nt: TGTGCCAGCAGCCTAAGGGTCCCAGCGGAGCCACCCCTCGGATACAATGAGCAGTTCTTC
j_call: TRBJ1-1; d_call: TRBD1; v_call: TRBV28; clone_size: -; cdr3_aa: CASSPRTGGLQGYTEAFF; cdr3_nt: TGTGCCAGCAGTCCGAGGACAGGGGGCCTACAAGGGTACACTGAAGCTTTCTTT
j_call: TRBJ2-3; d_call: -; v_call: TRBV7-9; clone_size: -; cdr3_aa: CASSFSGTSTDTQYF; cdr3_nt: TGTGCCAGCAGCTTCTCCGGGACTAGCACAGATACGCAGTATTTT
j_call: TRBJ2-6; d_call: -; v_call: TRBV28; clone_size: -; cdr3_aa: CASSSGQLSGANVLTF; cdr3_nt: TGTGCCAGCAGCTCGGGACAACTCTCTGGGGCCAACGTCCTGACTTTC
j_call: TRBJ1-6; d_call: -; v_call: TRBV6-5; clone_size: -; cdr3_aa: CASSLRRQEPNSPLHF; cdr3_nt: TGTGCCAGCAGTTTACGACGACAGGAACCTAATTCACCCCTCCACTTT
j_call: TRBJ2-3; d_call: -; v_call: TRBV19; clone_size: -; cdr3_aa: CASGVQGTDTQYF; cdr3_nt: TGTGCCAGTGGTGTACAGGGAACAGATACGCAGTATTTT
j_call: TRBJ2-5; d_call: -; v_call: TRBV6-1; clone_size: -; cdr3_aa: CASSEYGPETQYF; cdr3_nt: TGTGCCAGCAGTGAGTATGGGCCCGAGACCCAGTACTTC
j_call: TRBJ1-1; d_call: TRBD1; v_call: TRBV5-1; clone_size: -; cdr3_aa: CASSFPGTGSEAFF; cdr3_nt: TGCGCCAGCAGCTTCCCCGGGACAGGGAGTGAAGCTTTCTTT
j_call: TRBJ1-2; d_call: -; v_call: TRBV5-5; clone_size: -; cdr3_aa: CASSLDQGFTF; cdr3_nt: TGTGCCAGCAGCTTGGATCAGGGATTCACCTTC
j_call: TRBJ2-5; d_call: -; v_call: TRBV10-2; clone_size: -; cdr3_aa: CASSEALGETQYF; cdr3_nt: TGCGCCAGCAGTGAGGCTTTAGGGGAGACCCAGTACTTC